These T cell receptor beta chains were read from a single sample in a study of blood T cells in healthy people across ages. TCRdb reanalysed the 5' RACE reads using MiXCR and keeps one entry per CDR3 protein. The top ten clones hold 2% to 2.5% of a sample with 1.5 million to 2 million distinct CDR3 sequences, approximately 50% of them seen once. Material: blood. The receptor set was obtained from a woman aged 40 to 55 in good health. CDR3s include the opening cysteine and the closing phenylalanine or tryptophan. Part of the rows lack a size; the others show once, few, many or a class for expanded clones.

TRBV29-1,14,TRBJ1-2,.,CSVGQGPSIYGYTF
TRBV4-2,16,TRBJ2-3,few,CASSPSTSGAPDTQYF
TRBV11-2,16,TRBJ2-5,few,CASSLGRTAIQETQYF
TRBV5-6,15,TRBJ1-2,.,CASSWEGGTGRGYTF
TRBV7-9,13,TRBJ1-2,.,CASSLTWADGYTF
TRBV29-1,17,TRBJ2-5,many,CSVDRKYRDREGETQYF
TRBV29-1,14,TRBJ2-1,.,CSGAGTASNNEQFF
TRBV28,12,TRBJ1-2,.,CASSWGREGYTF
TRBV29-1,14,TRBJ2-1,.,CSVGRDGNYNEQFF
TRBV29-1,13,TRBJ1-2,.,CSVDGGGGYGYTF
TRBV2,11,TRBJ1-2,once,CASNDRVGYTF
TRBV10-2,13,.,.,CASKAERIYEQYF
TRBV5-6,13,TRBJ2-3,.,CVSGLPSTDTQYF
TRBV21-1,13,.,once,CASSKSQYNEQYF
TRBV5-1,15,TRBJ2-5,few,CASSLTGTSEETQYF
TRBV27,15,TRBJ1-2,.,CASSLNTGGGRGYTF
TRBV7-8,15,TRBJ1-2,.,CASSSYRTGLYGYTF
TRBV7-2,15,TRBJ1-6,.,CASSLEWAVNSPLHF
TRBV7-2,16,TRBJ2-1,.,CASSLVLQRGGHEQFF
TRBV4-3,15,TRBJ1-2,.,CASSQDGTGRGGYTF
TRBV6-2/TRBV6-3,17,TRBJ2-4,few,CASRTGTGNVGKNIQYF
TRBV15,17,TRBJ2-1,.,CATRGGLAGGHNNEQFF
TRBV4-3,15,TRBJ2-3,.,CASSQATGGIDTQYF
TRBV6-1,13,TRBJ1-2,.,CAASQGASYGYTF
TRBV7-2,14,TRBJ1-1,few,CASSLGRMRTEAFF
TRBV5-1,14,TRBJ2-5,.,CASSSWAPQETQYF
TRBV20-1,15,TRBJ2-1,few,CSAWHLRQGGNEQFF
TRBV10-3,14,TRBJ1-1,few,CAIRPGQGNTEAFF
TRBV6-2/TRBV6-3,15,TRBJ1-2,few,CASRHQALSNYGYTF
TRBV6-2/TRBV6-3,15,TRBJ2-1,few,CASSPQRGLYNEQFF
TRBV20-1,15,TRBJ2-5,.,CSARWVDPPNETQYF
TRBV25-1,17,TRBJ2-7,.,CASSDWDRGSLYYEQYF
TRBV20-1,16,TRBJ2-1,.,CSARKVSGGTYNEQFF
TRBV5-4,14,TRBJ1-2,few,CASSFDRVQYGYTF
TRBV6-6,16,TRBJ2-4,.,CASSHQASGGQNIQYF
TRBV6-5,15,TRBJ2-5,.,CASSYTGRRGETQYF
TRBV15,17,TRBJ2-7,.,CATRGDIAGGHYNERYF
TRBV11-2,13,TRBJ1-2,.,CASSLGLGDGYTF
TRBV6-5,15,TRBJ1-5,.,CASSKGAYSNQPQHF
TRBV18,13,.,.,CASAPRREETQYF
TRBV4-2,15,TRBJ2-3,many,CASSQKLAEVDTQYF
TRBV5-1,13,TRBJ2-7,few,CASSLRSDYEQYF
TRBV4-3,14,TRBJ1-4,.,CASSPGTGVGKLFF
TRBV7-2,15,TRBJ2-3,few,CASSASQASIDTQYF
TRBV7-2,20,TRBJ2-1,few,CASSRPSNRDPQNSYNEQFF
TRBV29-1,12,TRBJ2-1,.,CSVDEGIGEQFF
TRBV27,15,TRBJ2-3,.,CASTGLAGRPDTQYF
TRBV20-1,14,TRBJ2-1,.,CSASTGGSGSHQFF
TRBV20-1,13,TRBJ2-7,.,CSARGGGNYEQYF
TRBV4-3,14,TRBJ2-7,.,CASSQDIKSYEQYF
TRBV12-3/TRBV12-4,12,TRBJ2-1,few,CASTDSTGNQFF
TRBV6-5,14,TRBJ2-1,.,CAIKRDRGPNEQFF
TRBV21-1,13,.,.,CARTGGYWKTQYF
TRBV7-2,14,TRBJ2-7,.,CASRVAGSSYEQYF
TRBV7-2,16,TRBJ1-6,.,CASSYMSDRYNSPLHF
TRBV12-3/TRBV12-4,18,TRBJ1-1,.,CASSWGDRTVLRSTEAFF
TRBV7-2,15,TRBJ2-7,few,CASSLGFGVSYEQYF
TRBV28,15,TRBJ2-5,.,CASSHGRGGEETQYF
TRBV29-1,13,TRBJ1-2,many,CSVEGQGNYGYTF